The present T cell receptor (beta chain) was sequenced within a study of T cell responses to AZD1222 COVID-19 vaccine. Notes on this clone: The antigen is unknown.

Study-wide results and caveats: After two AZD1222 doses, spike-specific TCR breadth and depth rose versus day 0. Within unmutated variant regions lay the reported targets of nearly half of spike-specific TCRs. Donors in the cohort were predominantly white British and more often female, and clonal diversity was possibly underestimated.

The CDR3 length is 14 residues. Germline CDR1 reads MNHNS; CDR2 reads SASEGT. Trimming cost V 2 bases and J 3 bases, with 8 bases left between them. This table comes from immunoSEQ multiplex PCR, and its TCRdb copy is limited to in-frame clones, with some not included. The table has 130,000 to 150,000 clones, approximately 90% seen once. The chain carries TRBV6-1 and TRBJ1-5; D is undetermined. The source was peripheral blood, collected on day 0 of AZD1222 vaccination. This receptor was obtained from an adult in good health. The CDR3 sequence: CASSEPRFNQPQHF. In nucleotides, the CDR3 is TGTGCCAGCAGTGAACCGCGGTTCAATCAGCCCCAGCATTTT.